A single sample gave rise to the 28 T cell receptor beta chains below, sequenced in a study of PD-L1 blockade in urothelial cancer. Stated time point: pretreatment peripheral blood. Method: immunoSEQ multiplex PCR; TCRdb's copy keeps in-frame clones and lacks some. The table lists 40,000 or so clones, about 89% of them singletons. The specimen was PBMCs, collected around atezolizumab (anti-PD-L1) treatment. These receptors were obtained from an older woman with urothelial cancer.

The V and J genes are TRBV5-1 and TRBJ2-7; 10 positions agree with TRBD1. V shed 4 bases, J shed 5 bases, and the junction held 9 bases outside the gene matches. Germline CDR1 SGHRS, CDR2 YFSETQ. The CDR3 is made up of 15 amino acids. CDR3: CASSLPGQGYHEQYF. CDR3 DNA: TGCGCCAGCAGCCTACCGGGACAGGGGTACCACGAGCAGTACTTC. The whole variable domain, remainder taken from reference TRBV5-1 and TRBJ2-7, is KAGVTQTPRYLIKTRGQQVTLSCSPISGHRSVSWYQQTPGQGLQFLFEYFSETQRNKGNFPGRFSGRQFSNSRSEMNVSTLELGDSALYLCASSLPGQGYHEQYFGPGTRLTVT.

V is TRBV2 and J is TRBJ2-3, with TRBD2 matching 11 bases. With V trimmed by 4 bases and J by 4 bases, 16 bases remained unmatched. Per germline, CDR1 SNHLY and CDR2 FYNNEI. This CDR3 contains 19 residues. CDR3 residues: CASSARPDTTSGRADTQYF. The CDR3 DNA reads as TGTGCCAGCAGTGCTCGCCCCGATACTACTAGCGGGAGAGCAGATACGCAGTATTTT.

The chain employs TRBV19 and TRBJ2-1; TRBD2 matches 8 bases. The CDR3 has 17 amino acids. V was pared by 3 bases and J by 8 bases, with 15 bases of the junction left unmatched. Germline loops: CDR1 LNHDA, CDR2 SQIVND (reference sequence). CDR3 sequence reads: CASSMVWREAAGDEQFF. The DNA for the CDR3 is TGTGCCAGTAGTATGGTGTGGCGGGAGGCTGCTGGGGATGAGCAGTTCTTC.

The J gene is TRBJ2-7, the V gene TRBV27; D is unresolved. The CDR3 loop spans 13 amino acids. CDR1 is MNHEY and CDR2 is SMNVEV in the germline V gene (reference sequence). Trimming left V 5 bases short and J 0 bases short, with 8 bases between. This chain's CDR3 is CASSMSYSYEQYF. CDR3 in DNA: TGTGCCAGCAGTATGAGTTACTCCTACGAGCAGTACTTC.

The CDR3 bases are TGTGCCAGCAGCCTCGGGACTAGCGGAACCTACGAGCAGTACTTC. As protein: CASSLGTSGTYEQYF. The V gene is TRBV7-9, the J gene TRBJ2-7, with TRBD2 matching 11 bases. V lost 5 bases, J lost 2 bases, and 5 bases stayed unmatched. The CDR3 is made up of 15 amino acids. Germline V gene sequence: CDR1 SEHNR, CDR2 FQNEAQ (reference sequence).

This rearrangement joins TRBV27 to TRBJ2-7; 7 bases map to TRBD2. The CDR3 is made up of 15 amino acids. Germline CDR1 reads MNHEY; CDR2 reads SMNVEV (reference sequence). The ends lost 5 bases at V and 3 bases at J; junction bases unmatched: 10. CDR3 in DNA: TGTGCCAGCAGTGAAGTGGGGAGGGCCGTCTACGAGCAGTACTTC. Its translation is CASSEVGRAVYEQYF.

The CDR3 loop is CASSVEMATGGIFNEKLFF. The CDR3 DNA sequence: TGTGCCAGCAGCGTAGAAATGGCGACAGGGGGCATCTTTAATGAAAAACTGTTTTTT. The chain joins TRBV9 to TRBJ1-4; 10 nucleotides match TRBD1. The CDR3 contains 19 residues. The germline gives CDR1 SGDLS, CDR2 YYNGEE. The V gene end was trimmed by 0 bases and the J gene end by 4 bases; junction bases not matched to a gene: 12.

This clone was seen a single time. CDR3: CASSQRTGQSSYEQYF. In DNA form, the CDR3 reads TGTGCCAGCTCACAACGGACAGGGCAAAGCTCCTACGAGCAGTACTTC. The rearrangement uses TRBV18 and TRBJ2-7; 8 bases match TRBD1. The CDR3 is 16 residues long. Germline assignment: CDR1 KGHSH and CDR2 LQKENI. V was pared by 4 bases and J by 0 bases, with 8 bases of the junction left unmatched.

The J gene is TRBJ2-1, the V gene TRBV6-5, with D possibly matching TRBD1 (5 bases). The CDR3 extends over 14 amino acids. V lost 8 bases, J lost 8 bases, and 19 bases lay in between. The V gene's germline CDR1 is MNHEY and CDR2 SVGAGI. Here the CDR3 reads CASYSVGPGDEQFF. In DNA, the CDR3 is TGTGCCAGCTACTCGGTGGGGCCAGGCGATGAGCAGTTCTTC.

The V and J genes are TRBV28 and TRBJ2-7; TRBD1 matches at 8 bases. Losses at the gene ends were 6 bases for V and 5 bases for J; bases not matched to a gene: 9. The CDR3 runs to 14 residues. Germline V gene data show CDR1 as MDHEN and CDR2 as SYDVKM. The CDR3 DNA sequence: TGTGCCAGCAGCTCGGGACAGGCGAGAAACGAGCAGTACTTC. Protein product: CASSSGQARNEQYF.

V and J are TRBV7-9 and TRBJ2-1; a possible D gene is TRBD1 (6 bases). CDR1 is SEHNR, CDR2 FQNEAQ, per germline (reference sequence). This CDR3 is 14 amino acids long. With 10 bases removed from V and 4 bases from J, the gap between germline ends came to 17 bases. The DNA for the CDR3 is TGTGCCACCCTCAGGGGTGGGCTTTACAATGAGCAGTTCTTC. Its protein is CATLRGGLYNEQFF. The full variable domain, with the rest looked up from reference TRBV7-9 and TRBJ2-1, is DTGVSQNPRHKITKRGQNVTFRCDPISEHNRLYWYRQTLGQGPEFLTYFQNEAQLEKSRLLSDRFSAERPKGSFSTLEIQRTEQGDSAMYLCATLRGGLYNEQFFGPGTRLTVL.

The chain has TRBV5-6 and TRBJ2-6, with a possible D match to TRBD1 (6 bases). This CDR3 spans 15 amino acids. CDR1 SGHDT and CDR2 YYEEEE come from the germline V gene. Trimming took 2 bases from V and 2 from J, leaving 8 bases between them. DNA of the CDR3: TGTGCCAGCAGCTTAAGACAGGCTGGGGCCAACGTCCTGACTTTC. Translated, it gives CASSLRQAGANVLTF.

The chain is built from TRBV18 and TRBJ2-7; 11 bases are shared with TRBD2. CDR1 is KGHSH and CDR2 is LQKENI in the germline V gene. The junction had 9 bases not matched to a gene; V was cut back by 3 bases and J by 5 bases. The CDR3 extends over 16 amino acids. The CDR3 DNA follows: TGTGCCAGCTCACCGAAAACTAGCGGGAGTTACCACGAGCAGTACTTC. This translates into CASSPKTSGSYHEQYF. Complete variable domain (other parts from reference TRBV18 and TRBJ2-7): NAGVMQNPRHLVRRRGQEARLRCSPMKGHSHVYWYRQLPEEGLKFMVYLQKENIIDESGMPKERFSAEFPKEGPSILRIQQVVRGDSAAYFCASSPKTSGSYHEQYFGPGTRLTVT.

V is TRBV7-6 and J is TRBJ2-7; 13 bases map to TRBD2. V lost 5 bases and J lost 6; bases outside the gene matches: 7. Germline V gene sequence: CDR1 SGHVS, CDR2 FNYEAQ. This CDR3 region has 15 residues. The CDR3 bases are TGTGCCAGCAGCGAACTAGCGGGAGGGCGGTCCGAGCAGTACTTC. Its protein is CASSELAGGRSEQYF.

V and J are TRBV14 and TRBJ2-7; D possibly corresponds to TRBD1 (5 bases). Trimming left V 0 bases short and J 2 bases short, with 8 bases between. CDR1 and CDR2 from the germline V gene are SGHDN and FVKESK. The CDR3 runs 14 residues. Here the CDR3 DNA reads TGTGCCAGCAGCCAAGAGGACATAGCCTACGAGCAGTACTTC. This sequence encodes CASSQEDIAYEQYF.

The J gene is TRBJ2-3, the V gene TRBV14, with 12 bases aligning to TRBD2. The trim removed 5 bases at V and 5 bases at J, leaving 11 bases unmatched. Looked up from germline, CDR1 is SGHDN and CDR2 is FVKESK. This CDR3 spans 17 amino acids. DNA of the CDR3: TGTGCCAGCAGCAACACCCTAGCGGGAGGGCCCAGAGATACGCAGTATTTT. Translation: CASSNTLAGGPRDTQYF.

The V call is TRBV28, the J call TRBJ1-5; 8 bases agree with TRBD1. Germline V gives CDR1 MDHEN, CDR2 SYDVKM. J gave up 1 base and V 5 bases, and 13 bases lay outside the gene matches. The CDR3 length is 18 residues. The CDR3: CASSPPGRGLRSNQPQHF. The CDR3 nucleotides are TGTGCCAGCAGTCCCCCCGGCAGGGGGCTGCGGAGCAATCAGCCCCAGCATTTT.

The chain has TRBV2 and TRBJ2-5; a possible D gene is TRBD2 (5 bases). CDR3 length equals 12 residues. V was clipped by 9 bases and J by 4 bases, with 12 bases between them. Germline CDR1 reads SNHLY; CDR2 reads FYNNEI. For the CDR3, the DNA is TGTGCCAGTTGCGGGCTCGGAGAGACCCAGTACTTC. This sequence encodes CASCGLGETQYF.

The rearrangement joins TRBV6-5 to TRBJ1-5, with D hard to call. Germline lookup yields CDR1 MNHEY and CDR2 SVGAGI. The length of the CDR3 is 13 residues. V gave up 2 bases and J gave up 3 bases, with 5 bases separating them. For the CDR3, the DNA is TGTGCCAGCAGTTACAACAACAATCAGCCCCAGCATTTT. Its protein is CASSYNNNQPQHF.

The chain has TRBV27 and TRBJ1-4; D ambiguous. The CDR3 is 18 amino acids. The germline V and J ends were trimmed by 5 bases and 1 base, with 20 bases remaining between them. CDR1 MNHEY and CDR2 SMNVEV come from the germline V gene (reference sequence). This CDR3 is CASSIRHSVLLTNEKLFF. Here the CDR3 DNA reads TGTGCCAGCAGTATTAGACACTCCGTGCTTCTAACTAATGAAAAACTGTTTTTT.

The chain employs TRBV6-1 and TRBJ2-7, with 14 positions matching TRBD2. From germline, CDR1 is MNHNS and CDR2 SASEGT. Trimming removed 10 bases from V and 5 bases from J; junction bases left unmatched: 7. There are 14 residues in the CDR3. The DNA for the CDR3 is TGTGCCACCGCCGGGACTAGCGGGAGCGACGAGCAGTACTTC. This sequence encodes CATAGTSGSDEQYF.

This chain joins TRBV4-1 and TRBJ2-3, with D perhaps matching TRBD1 (6 bases). This CDR3 contains 16 residues. Trimming stripped 0 bases from V and 0 bases from J, with 10 bases between. Germline values: CDR1 MGHRA, CDR2 YSYEKL. This CDR3 reads CASSQDPGASTDTQYF. In DNA, the CDR3 is TGCGCCAGCAGCCAAGACCCAGGGGCTAGCACAGATACGCAGTATTTT.

The chain is built from TRBV9 and TRBJ1-1; a weak D match, TRBD1 (6 bases). Looked up from germline, CDR1 is SGDLS and CDR2 is YYNGEE. CDR3 length: 15 residues. With 2 bases removed from V and 6 bases from J, the gap between germline ends came to 17 bases. Here the CDR3 reads CASSVGHQSVAEAFF. As DNA, the CDR3 is TGTGCCAGCAGCGTGGGACACCAGAGTGTCGCTGAAGCTTTCTTT.

V gene TRBV6-1 combines with J gene TRBJ2-7; 7 bases agree with TRBD1. V shed 1 base, J shed 3 bases, and the junction held 3 bases outside the gene matches. Germline V CDR1 and CDR2: MNHNS, SASEGT. This CDR3 contains 14 residues. CDR3 coding DNA: TGTGCCAGCAGTGAAGTGGACAGGTACTACGAGCAGTACTTC. It codes for CASSEVDRYYEQYF.

The chain recombines TRBV19 with TRBJ1-1; D remains unclear. Germline CDR1 LNHDA, CDR2 SQIVND (reference sequence). With 3 bases removed from V and 4 bases from J, the gap between germline ends came to 6 bases. CDR3 length: 12 residues. The CDR3, as DNA: TGTGCCAGTAGTATTTCGAGCACTGAAGCTTTCTTT. It translates to CASSISSTEAFF.

This chain uses TRBV6-5 with TRBJ1-2; D is uncertain. This CDR3 has 12 residues. Germline lookup yields CDR1 MNHEY and CDR2 SVGAGI. V was shortened by 2 bases and J by 5 bases, with 6 bases between the two germline ends. CDR3 sequence reads: CASSYGGYGYTF. DNA of the CDR3: TGTGCCAGCAGTTACGGAGGGTATGGCTACACCTTC.

The genes are TRBV18 and TRBJ2-7, with a weak D call TRBD2 (5 bases). The CDR3 extends over 14 amino acids. With 3 bases removed from V and 4 bases from J, the gap between germline ends came to 13 bases. In germline, CDR1 is KGHSH, CDR2 LQKENI. For the CDR3, the DNA is TGTGCCAGCTCACCTTGGGAGAAACTTTACGAGCAGTACTTC. Translation: CASSPWEKLYEQYF.

V gene TRBV18 combines with J gene TRBJ2-4; 8 bases align to TRBD2. V gave up 3 bases and J gave up 1 base; unmatched junction bases: 5. Germline V gene data show CDR1 as KGHSH and CDR2 as LQKENI. The CDR3 totals 16 residues. In nucleotides, the CDR3 is TGTGCCAGCTCACCGTGGCGGGAGGAGGCCAAAAACATTCAGTACTTC. Amino acids: CASSPWREEAKNIQYF.